This is a list of T cell receptor beta chains from one sample in a study of cytomegalovirus exposure and HLA in healthy donors. Clones were sequenced by immunoSEQ multiplex PCR, and TCRdb holds only the in-frame ones, with some missing. The repertoire shows some 150,000 clones; the top ten hold about 0.79%. Sequencing input: PBMCs. The receptors come from a woman younger than 30 in good health and CMV-seropositive. The CDR3 runs from the conserved cysteine through the conserved F or W. D genes are given only for firm matches.

D: -
J: TRBJ2-5
V: TRBV5-4
DNA: TGTGCCAGCAGCTTGTTCTCGTACCAAGAGACCCAGTACTTC
CDR3: CASSLFSYQETQYF

D: -
J: TRBJ1-4
V: TRBV6-1
DNA: TGTGCCAGCAGTGAAGCGGGAGGATCGGATGAAAAACTGTTTTTT
CDR3: CASSEAGGSDEKLFF

D: -
J: TRBJ1-1
V: TRBV2
DNA: TGTGCCAGCAGTGCCGGGGATTCGAACACTGAAGCTTTCTTT
CDR3: CASSAGDSNTEAFF

D: TRBD2
J: TRBJ2-5
V: TRBV2
DNA: TGTGCCAGCAGTGAGGCAGCGGGGGGGGGAGAGACCCAGTACTTC
CDR3: CASSEAAGGGETQYF

D: TRBD2
J: TRBJ2-7
V: TRBV5-4
DNA: TGTGCCAGCAGCTTGTCCAGCGGGATGTCTAGCTCCTACGAGCAGTACTTC
CDR3: CASSLSSGMSSSYEQYF

D: -
J: TRBJ1-1
V: TRBV7-8
DNA: TGTGCCAGCAGCTCGGGAAGGAAGAACACTGAAGCTTTCTTT
CDR3: CASSSGRKNTEAFF

D: -
J: TRBJ1-1
V: TRBV2
DNA: TGTGCCAGCAGTGACCGGAGGGCTGAAGCTTTCTTT
CDR3: CASSDRRAEAFF

D: -
J: TRBJ2-3
V: TRBV27
DNA: TGTGCCAGCAGTTTACTTAGCGGCACAGATACGCAGTATTTT
CDR3: CASSLLSGTDTQYF

D: TRBD2
J: TRBJ2-1
V: TRBV7-2
DNA: TGTGCCAGCAGCTTAAAGGGGGGGGCGGGACTAGATTCCTACAATGAGCAGTTCTTC
CDR3: CASSLKGGAGLDSYNEQFF

D: TRBD2
J: TRBJ2-1
V: TRBV6-5
DNA: TGTGCCAGCAGTTTAGCTAGCGGGGGGGCCTACAATGAGCAGTTCTTC
CDR3: CASSLASGGAYNEQFF

D: TRBD2
J: TRBJ2-5
V: TRBV15
DNA: TGTGCCACCAGTCCCGGGACTAGTGCGGAGACCCAGTACTTC
CDR3: CATSPGTSAETQYF

D: TRBD2
J: TRBJ2-7
V: TRBV19
DNA: TGTGCCAGTAGTAGCGGGAGGGCCGGAGAGCAGTACTTC
CDR3: CASSSGRAGEQYF

D: TRBD1
J: TRBJ2-7
V: TRBV7-2
DNA: TGTGCCAGCAGCTCGGGACAGCGTTACTACGAGCAGTACTTC
CDR3: CASSSGQRYYEQYF

D: -
J: TRBJ2-2
V: TRBV6-5
DNA: TGTGCCAGCAGTCCTCGTTTGAACACCGGGGAGCTGTTTTTT
CDR3: CASSPRLNTGELFF

D: -
J: TRBJ2-3
V: TRBV27
DNA: TGTGCCAGCAGTTTTCATTGGGCGACAGCGGGTATCCTCACAGATACGCAGTATTTT
CDR3: CASSFHWATAGILTDTQYF

D: -
J: TRBJ1-1
V: TRBV6-1
DNA: TGTGCCAGCAGTGTTTTGGGGGGTTGGAACACTGAAGCTTTCTTT
CDR3: CASSVLGGWNTEAFF

D: -
J: TRBJ1-6
V: TRBV11-3
DNA: TGTGCCAGCAGCTTGGACAGTAATTCACCCCTCCACTTT
CDR3: CASSLDSNSPLHF

D: TRBD1
J: TRBJ1-6
V: TRBV6-1
DNA: TGTGCCAGCAGTGACCACAGGGGGGGGATCTATAATTCACCCCTCCACTTT
CDR3: CASSDHRGGIYNSPLHF

D: TRBD2
J: TRBJ2-7
V: TRBV6-6
DNA: TGTGCCAGCAGTTCCCGGACTAGCGGGAGGTGGGAGCAGTACTTC
CDR3: CASSSRTSGRWEQYF

D: TRBD2
J: TRBJ2-3
V: TRBV7-3
DNA: TGTGCCAGCAGCTTAGGCGGGGGGAGAGATACGCAGTATTTT
CDR3: CASSLGGGRDTQYF

D: TRBD1
J: TRBJ1-1
V: TRBV10-3
DNA: TGTGCCATCAGACCCGACAGGGGAGGTGCTGAAGCTTTCTTT
CDR3: CAIRPDRGGAEAFF

D: -
J: TRBJ1-2
V: TRBV30
DNA: TGTGCCTGGAACCGGATAGGGGGCTATGGCTACACCTTC
CDR3: CAWNRIGGYGYTF

D: TRBD1
J: TRBJ1-3
V: TRBV7-9
DNA: TGTGCCAGCAGCTCATGGGACAGGAGAAACACCATATATTTT
CDR3: CASSSWDRRNTIYF

D: -
J: TRBJ2-1
V: TRBV7-7
DNA: TGTGCCAGCAGCGCGGGCCCAGCCCCCCTCAATGAGCAGTTCTTC
CDR3: CASSAGPAPLNEQFF

D: TRBD2
J: TRBJ2-1
V: TRBV15
DNA: TGTGCCACCAGCAGAGGCACCCTAGCGGGGGGCTACAATGAGCAGTTCTTC
CDR3: CATSRGTLAGGYNEQFF

D: -
J: TRBJ1-6
V: TRBV9
DNA: TGTGCCAGCAGCGCTGGGACTGATAATTCACCCCTCCACTTT
CDR3: CASSAGTDNSPLHF

D: TRBD1
J: TRBJ1-2
V: TRBV6-4
DNA: TGTGCCAGCATCCCACAGGGGATTAACTATGGCTACACCTTC
CDR3: CASIPQGINYGYTF

D: -
J: TRBJ2-5
V: TRBV6-5
DNA: TGTGCCAGCACTTCCCCAGGGCAGGGTTGGGAGACCCAGTACTTC
CDR3: CASTSPGQGWETQYF

D: -
J: TRBJ1-2
V: TRBV4-1
DNA: TGCGCCAGCAGCCAAGATAGATCGGCAGGGAATGGCTACACCTTC
CDR3: CASSQDRSAGNGYTF

D: -
J: TRBJ2-1
V: TRBV30
DNA: TGTGCCTGGGGACAGACTCCGACTAAGTTCTTC
CDR3: CAWGQTPTKFF

D: TRBD1
J: TRBJ2-3
V: TRBV27
DNA: TGTGCCAGCCGGATGCCGGGACAGGGCACAGATACGCAGTATTTT
CDR3: CASRMPGQGTDTQYF

D: -
J: TRBJ1-1
V: TRBV19
DNA: TGTGCCAGTAGTTCGGTGGGAGGGAGGACTGAAGCTTTCTTT
CDR3: CASSSVGGRTEAFF

D: TRBD1
J: TRBJ2-3
V: TRBV6-1
DNA: TGTGCCAGCAGTGGGGGACAGGGGATGAGGAATACGCAGTATTTT
CDR3: CASSGGQGMRNTQYF

D: TRBD1
J: TRBJ1-2
V: TRBV7-9
DNA: TGTGCCAGCAGCCGTGGACAGGTCTATGGCTACACCTTC
CDR3: CASSRGQVYGYTF

D: -
J: TRBJ2-5
V: TRBV5-1
DNA: TGCGCCAGCAGCTTGGGGAGAGGGGGACAAGAGACCCAGTACTTC
CDR3: CASSLGRGGQETQYF

D: TRBD2
J: TRBJ2-2
V: TRBV19
DNA: TGTGCCAGTAGTATAGATCTGCTAGCGGGACCCGGGGAGCTGTTTTTT
CDR3: CASSIDLLAGPGELFF

D: TRBD2
J: TRBJ2-7
V: TRBV4-1
DNA: TGCGCCAGCAGCCAAGGGCCTAGCGGGAACTACGAGCAGTACTTC
CDR3: CASSQGPSGNYEQYF

D: -
J: TRBJ1-5
V: TRBV6-6
DNA: TGTGCCAGCAGTCCCGGCGCAGGGAGGGATACTCAGCCCCAGCATTTT
CDR3: CASSPGAGRDTQPQHF

D: TRBD1
J: TRBJ2-7
V: TRBV30
DNA: TGTGCCTGGGCCACAGGGGGTTTCTCCTACGAGCAGTACTTC
CDR3: CAWATGGFSYEQYF

D: -
J: TRBJ2-1
V: TRBV6-5
DNA: TGTGCCAGCAGAGAAGAGACCCGCGGCAATGAGCAGTTCTTC
CDR3: CASREETRGNEQFF

D: -
J: TRBJ2-2
V: TRBV9
DNA: TGTGCCAGCAGCGTAGGAGAGGGTACGCACACCGGGGAGCTGTTTTTT
CDR3: CASSVGEGTHTGELFF

D: -
J: TRBJ1-1
V: TRBV19
DNA: TGTGCCAGTAGTATGCATCCGGGCCGGGGGAACACTGAAGCTTTCTTT
CDR3: CASSMHPGRGNTEAFF

D: TRBD1
J: TRBJ1-2
V: TRBV14
DNA: TGTGCCAGCAGCAACAGGGGGTGGCATGGCTACACCTTC
CDR3: CASSNRGWHGYTF

D: -
J: TRBJ2-5
V: TRBV5-1
DNA: TGCGCCAGCAGCTTGGAACTACCCCAAGAGACCCAGTACTTC
CDR3: CASSLELPQETQYF

D: -
J: TRBJ1-2
V: TRBV14
DNA: TGTGCCAGCAGCCTAACCGTTACAGTTCGGTATGGCTACACCTTC
CDR3: CASSLTVTVRYGYTF

D: TRBD1
J: TRBJ2-7
V: TRBV5-1
DNA: TGCGCCAGCAGCTTGGGACCATTAGTACAGGGACCGACAGGGGAGCAGTACTTC
CDR3: CASSLGPLVQGPTGEQYF

D: TRBD1
J: TRBJ1-2
V: TRBV6-5
DNA: TGTGCCAGCAGCACGGACAGGGTCAGCACCTTC
CDR3: CASSTDRVSTF

D: -
J: TRBJ2-7
V: TRBV7-8
DNA: TGTGCCAGCAGCTTCCGGGACTCTGCCTACGAGCAGTACTTC
CDR3: CASSFRDSAYEQYF